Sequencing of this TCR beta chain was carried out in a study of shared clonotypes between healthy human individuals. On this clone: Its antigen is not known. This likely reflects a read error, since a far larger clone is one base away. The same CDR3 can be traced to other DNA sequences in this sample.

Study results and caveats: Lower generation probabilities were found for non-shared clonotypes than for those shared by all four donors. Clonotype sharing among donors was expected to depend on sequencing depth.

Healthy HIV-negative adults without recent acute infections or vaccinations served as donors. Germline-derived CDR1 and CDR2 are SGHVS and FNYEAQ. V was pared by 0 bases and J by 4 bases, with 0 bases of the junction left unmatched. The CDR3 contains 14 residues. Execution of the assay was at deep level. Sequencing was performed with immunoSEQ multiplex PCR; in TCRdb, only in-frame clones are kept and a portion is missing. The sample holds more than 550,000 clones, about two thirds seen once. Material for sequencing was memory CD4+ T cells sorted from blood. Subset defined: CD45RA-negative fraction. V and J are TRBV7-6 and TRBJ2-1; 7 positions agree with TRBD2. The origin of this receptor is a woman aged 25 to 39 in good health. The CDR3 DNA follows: TGTGCCAGCAGCTTAGCGGGAGGGTACAATGAGCAGTTCTTC. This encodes CASSLAGGYNEQFF.